This TCR beta chain originates from a study of post-analysis software for immune sequencing data. Findings and caveats of the study: Controls' normalized Chao1 diversity significantly exceeded that of multiple sclerosis patients.

Unique molecular identifiers were present in the TCR beta cDNA libraries. Each CDR3 protein gets one entry after TCRdb re-called the PCR reads with MiXCR. The profile shows about 540,000 distinct CDR3 sequences, around 34% of them singletons. This clonotype occurred a few times. Its target is not known. The sequence derives from a girl aged 2-17 years with multiple sclerosis. The sequenced material came from blood.

Written as DNA, the CDR3 is TGCAGTGCTAGACCGGCGGGGGGGAACTACAATGAGCAGTTCTTC. It specifies CSARPAGGNYNEQFF. The V call is TRBV20-1, the J call TRBJ2-1, with 9 positions matching TRBD2. The CDR3 extends over 15 amino acids. V lost 2 bases and J lost 3; bases outside the gene matches: 5. Germline V gives CDR1 DFQATT, CDR2 SNEGSKA (reference sequence).